The subject of this entry is one TCR beta chain. The data were produced by immunoSEQ multiplex PCR, yet TCRdb's version contains in-frame clones alone and is incomplete. In the table there are about 180,000 clones, roughly 87% of which are singletons. This sample was included in a study of blood T cell repertoires in COVID-19. The clonotype originates from a woman aged 50 to 60 with acute or convalescent COVID-19. Material for sequencing was peripheral blood.

The CDR3 region is CASSAGERTDTQYF. Here the CDR3 DNA reads TGTGCCAGTAGCGCGGGAGAAAGAACAGATACGCAGTATTTT. This chain connects TRBV19 to TRBJ2-3; 7 positions match TRBD2. The CDR3 spans 14 residues. J gave up 3 bases and V 6 bases, and 6 bases lay outside the gene matches. Germline V gene data show CDR1 as LNHDA and CDR2 as SQIVND (reference sequence).